Listed here is a single TCR beta chain. Its cognate antigen has yet to be identified. Nothing much larger sits one base from this clone, and base qualities are not available. The sample is drawn from a study of shared clonotypes between healthy human individuals (dated by TCRdb to 2020 to 2021). With respect to the entire study: The cohort included a few men and a couple of women between 18 and 49 years of age. Each donor's leukapheresis produced roughly between roughly 0.85 and 9.5 billion PBMCs. To estimate repertoire size and how much clonotypes are shared between individuals, the study performed deep sequencing of blood TCR repertoires from a few healthy adults. Libraries were prepared and TCR repertoires were sequenced by different laboratories using diverse techniques, in order to increase sequencing depth and limit assay-specific biases. For each donor, CD4 naive and CD4 memory were each given three plates, CD8 naive was given two plates, and CD8 memory was given one plate.

Using the deep immunoSEQ assay, TCR CDR3 regions were amplified from genomic DNA by multiplex PCR. Genomic DNA extracted from each cell subset was distributed evenly over all wells of several immunoSEQ 96-well plates, and each plate served as one replicate. For sorted subsets, each replicate PCR was loaded with about 0.2 ug genomic DNA, equivalent to some 31,000 T cell genomes. Purified libraries were quantified with a Qubit 3.0 fluorometer, sized on a Bioanalyzer 2100, and re-quantified with the KAPA Library Quantification kit. Each immunoSEQ 96-well plate was sequenced on its own single-read 150-cycle Illumina NextSeq 550 flow cell. Turning to the authors' computational methods: Because the immunoSEQ output held only junctional sequences and lacked quality scores, the filtering could not match the filtering applied to full-length reads. Sequences were annotated with PyIR, a Python wrapper for IgBLAST v1.9, using IMGT germline references to assign V/J genes and CDR3. Reads were filtered out if the reads had weak V/J assignments (E-value above 1e-6), no CDR3, stop codons, out-of-frame junctions, or ambiguous translated residues. A V3J clonotype was defined by an identical inferred V gene, J gene, and CDR3 amino acid sequence. Percentage overlap between repertoires was computed as shared unique clonotypes divided by the size of the smaller repertoire. Repertoire richness was assessed with RTK rarefaction, the Chao1 estimator, and Recon v2.1 estimates of unobserved clonotypes. For all TCRbeta clonotypes obtained by the gDNA method from a handful of donors, generation probabilities were computed with OLGA. TCRdb provides this immuneACCESS table in a form limited to in-frame rearrangements. Some clones are lacking; in checked studies, under half of them reflect an unresolved V gene, and why the rest are absent is not known. For V, J and clone size, that table is used; D and trimming come from the DNA. For this sample there are hundreds of thousands of clones; about three quarters appear just once. Around 1.8% of the sample is held by the ten biggest clonotypes.

The full study reports these points: Incomplete sequencing was indicated by rarefaction of sorted-subset datasets, despite the large sequencing depth. About 5% of naive CD4, 3.5% of naive CD8, 2.3% of memory CD4, and more than 0.35% of memory CD8 clonotypes were shared across several donors. Based on pairwise subsampling, the degree of clonotype sharing among donors was expected to be affected by sequencing depth. Sampling was limited to blood, and TCR repertoires in tissue likely differ from TCR repertoires in blood. Naive subsets generally had larger estimated clonotype richness than memory subsets did. Compared with non-shared clonotypes, clonotypes shared by all four sorted-subset donors had higher generation probabilities. The genetic and exposure-history diversity represented was limited by the small number of donors.

The donors were healthy, HIV-negative adults who had no recently reported acute infections or vaccinations. Every donor was a Caucasian adult living in Nashville, Tennessee, USA. CD4+ T cells were enriched by magnetic negative selection, after which naive cells were positively selected on CD45RA and the negative fraction was taken as the memory subset. After blood collection by leukapheresis, PBMCs were isolated using Ficoll-Histopaque density gradient centrifugation and then cryopreserved in the vapor phase of liquid nitrogen. Analytical flow cytometry was used to check the purity and quantity of every magnetically sorted T cell population. Genomic DNA was isolated from each sorted fraction and quantified by UV absorbance on a Nanodrop 2000c. There are 18 amino acids in the CDR3, from cysteine to phenylalanine inclusive. The CDR3 DNA has 54 bases and is translated from base 1. V loses 2 bases at its end and J loses 0 bases; junction bases beyond the gene matches: 8. The germline V gene specifies SGHAT as CDR1 and FQNNGV as CDR2.

The sequenced material came from memory CD4+ T cells sorted from blood. The sample's cell subset or site label, decoded: CD45RA-negative fraction. The sequence links TRBV11-2 to TRBJ1-3, with 9 middle bases fitting TRBD1. The TCR sequence derives from a woman under 40 in good health. DNA sequence: TGTGCCAGCAGCTTAAACCGGGACAGGGTAGGCTCTGGAAACACCATATATTTT. It specifies CASSLNRDRVGSGNTIYF. The full variable domain, completed from the reference TRBV11-2 and TRBJ1-3 proteins outside the CDR3, reads EAGVAQSPRYKIIEKRQSVAFWCNPISGHATLYWYQQILGQGPKLLIQFQNNGVVDDSQLPKDRFSAERLKGVDSTLKIQPAKLEDSAVYLCASSLNRDRVGSGNTIYFGEGSWLTVV.